One T cell receptor beta chain is described in this entry. This record comes from a study of long-term antiretroviral therapy in people with HIV. Version v3.0 of the immunoSEQ assay was performed at survey level. Only in-frame clones appear in the TCRdb table, and some are missing; sequencing was by immunoSEQ multiplex PCR. The sample records around 20,000 clones, about four fifths being singletons. There are 12 residues in the CDR3. V was pared by 4 bases and J by 5 bases, with 9 bases between. The germline V gene has CDR1 SGHDT and CDR2 YYEEEE. V usage is TRBV5-6 and J usage is TRBJ2-5; D perhaps matches TRBD1 (6 bases). This sample comprised unsorted PBMCs, obtained 0.9 years after starting antiretroviral therapy. This TCR derives from a man aged 18-30 years with HIV. DNA of the CDR3: TGTGCCAGCAGCGCAGGGGCGGAGACCCAGTACTTC. It yields the protein CASSAGAETQYF.